This T cell receptor (beta chain) was retrieved from a study of blood T cell repertoires in COVID-19. Across the whole study: Samples came from the United States, Italy and Spain, spanning acute and convalescent COVID-19.

The repertoire was sequenced with immunoSEQ multiplex PCR; TCRdb's copy has only in-frame clones and lacks some. Among 150,000 to 200,000 clones listed, more than 85% were seen once. This clone has more than one count but fewer than ten. Germline V lookup: CDR1 LGHDT, CDR2 YNNKEL (reference sequence). V dropped 0 bases and J dropped 4 bases, with 13 bases sitting between them. The CDR3 contains 16 residues. The TCR originated in a woman of 80 years or more in a cohort sampled during active or convalescent COVID-19. Material for sequencing was peripheral blood. The J gene is TRBJ1-3, the V gene TRBV3-1 (or the pseudogene TRBV3-2); tentatively, D is TRBD1 (5 bases). The CDR3 loop reads CASSQEPGMLGNTIYF. CDR3 in DNA: TGTGCCAGCAGCCAAGAACCAGGGATGTTGGGAAACACCATATATTTT.